What follows is one T cell receptor (beta chain) and its context. As yet, its antigen is unknown. This sample was included in a study of a mutant IDH1 vaccine in newly diagnosed glioma. Overall study context: Beforehand, treatment had been radiotherapy, temozolomide, or both; the majority received both.

Assay: immunoSEQ multiplex PCR; the TCRdb copy retains only in-frame clones and omits some. This sample has around 60,000 clones; 84% occur once, and the top ten carry about 9.4%. Whole-study results and caveats: Across multiple MHC alleles, 90% to 95% of patients had vaccine-induced responses.

Described time point: week 11, during vaccination. The content of each vaccine dose was 300 ug of mutant IDH1 20-mer peptide, and topical imiquimod accompanied it. Tumors from donors were new WHO grade 3 or 4 IDH1-mutant astrocytomas with ATRX loss. Germline loops: CDR1 SGDLS, CDR2 YYNGEE. Trimming shortened V by 4 bases and J by 4 bases, and 7 bases separated the two germline ends. The CDR3 extends over 12 amino acids. This TCR derives from a woman aged 45-60 years with glioma. The source material was PBMCs, sampled from a glioma patient whose treatment included an IDH1 peptide vaccine. V gene TRBV9 combines with J gene TRBJ2-3; D is ambiguous. The CDR3 is CASSSPPDTQYF. CDR3 bases: TGTGCCAGCAGCTCCCCCCCAGATACGCAGTATTTT.